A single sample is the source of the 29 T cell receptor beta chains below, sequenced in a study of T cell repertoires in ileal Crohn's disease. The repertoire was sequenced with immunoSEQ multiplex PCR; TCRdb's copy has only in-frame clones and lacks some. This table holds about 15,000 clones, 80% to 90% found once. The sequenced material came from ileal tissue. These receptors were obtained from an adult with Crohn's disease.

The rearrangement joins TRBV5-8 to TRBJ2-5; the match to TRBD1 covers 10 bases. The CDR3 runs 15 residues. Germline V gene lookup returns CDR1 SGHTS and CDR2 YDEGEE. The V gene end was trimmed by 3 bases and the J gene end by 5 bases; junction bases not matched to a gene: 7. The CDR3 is CASSSGTGDRETQYF. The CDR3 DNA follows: TGTGCCAGCAGCTCCGGGACAGGGGACCGGGAGACCCAGTACTTC. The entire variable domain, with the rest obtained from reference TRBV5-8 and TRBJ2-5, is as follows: EAGVTQSPTHLIKTRGQQATLRCSPISGHTSVYWYQQALGLGLQFLLWYDEGEERNRGNFPPRFSGRQFPNYSSELNVNALELEDSALYLCASSSGTGDRETQYFGPGTRLLVL.

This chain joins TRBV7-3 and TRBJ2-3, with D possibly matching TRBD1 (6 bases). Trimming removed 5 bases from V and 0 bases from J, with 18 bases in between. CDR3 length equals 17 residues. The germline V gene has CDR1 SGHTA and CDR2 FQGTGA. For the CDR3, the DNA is TGTGCCAGCAGCCCTGCCCCCAGGGGCCGCAGCACAGATACGCAGTATTTT. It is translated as CASSPAPRGRSTDTQYF. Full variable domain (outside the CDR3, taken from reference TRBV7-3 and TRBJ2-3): GAGVSQTPSNKVTEKGKYVELRCDPISGHTALYWYRQSLGQGPEFLIYFQGTGAADDSGLPNDRFFAVRPEGSVSTLKIQRTERGDSAVYLCASSPAPRGRSTDTQYFGPGTRLTVL.

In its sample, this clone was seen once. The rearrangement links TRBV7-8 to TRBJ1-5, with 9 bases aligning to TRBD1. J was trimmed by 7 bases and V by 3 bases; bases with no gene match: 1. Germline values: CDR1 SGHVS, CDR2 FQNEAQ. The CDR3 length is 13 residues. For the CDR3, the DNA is TGTGCCAGCAGCTTGGACAGGGGCCAGCCCCAGCATTTT. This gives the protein CASSLDRGQPQHF.

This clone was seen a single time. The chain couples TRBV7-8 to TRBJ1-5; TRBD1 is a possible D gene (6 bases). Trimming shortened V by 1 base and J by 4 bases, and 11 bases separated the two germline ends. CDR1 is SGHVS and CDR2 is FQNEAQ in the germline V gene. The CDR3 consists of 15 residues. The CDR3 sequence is CASSLEGQPNQPQHF. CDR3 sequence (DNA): TGTGCCAGCAGCTTAGAGGGACAACCGAATCAGCCCCAGCATTTT.

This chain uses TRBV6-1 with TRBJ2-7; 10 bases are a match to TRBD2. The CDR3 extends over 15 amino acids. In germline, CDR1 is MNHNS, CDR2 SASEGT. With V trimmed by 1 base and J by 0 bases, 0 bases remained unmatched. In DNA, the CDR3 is TGTGCCAGCAGTGAAGGGACTAGCGGCTCCTACGAGCAGTACTTC. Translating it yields CASSEGTSGSYEQYF.

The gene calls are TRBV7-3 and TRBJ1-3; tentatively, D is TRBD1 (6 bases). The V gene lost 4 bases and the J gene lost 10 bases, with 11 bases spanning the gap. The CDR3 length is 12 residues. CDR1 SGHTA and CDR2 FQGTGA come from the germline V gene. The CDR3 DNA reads TGTGCCAGCAGCTCCCCAGGGGAGACCATATATTTT. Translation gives CASSSPGETIYF.

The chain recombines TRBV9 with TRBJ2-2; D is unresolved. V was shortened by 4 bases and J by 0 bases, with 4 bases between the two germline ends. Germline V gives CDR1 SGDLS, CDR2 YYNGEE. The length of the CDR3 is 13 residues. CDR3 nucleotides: TGTGCCAGCAGCCCCACGAACACCGGGGAGCTGTTTTTT. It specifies CASSPTNTGELFF.

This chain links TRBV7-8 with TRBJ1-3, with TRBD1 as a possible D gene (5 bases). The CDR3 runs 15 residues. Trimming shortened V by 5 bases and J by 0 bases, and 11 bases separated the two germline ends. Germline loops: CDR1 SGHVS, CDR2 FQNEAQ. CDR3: CASSRGGDSGNTIYF. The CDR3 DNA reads TGTGCCAGCAGCCGCGGGGGGGACTCTGGAAACACCATATATTTT.

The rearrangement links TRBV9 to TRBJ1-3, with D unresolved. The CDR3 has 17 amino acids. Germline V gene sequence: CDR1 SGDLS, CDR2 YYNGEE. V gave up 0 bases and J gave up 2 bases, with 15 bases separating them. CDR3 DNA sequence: TGTGCCAGCAGCGTAGAAGCTGGCGGGCCTACTGGAAACACCATATATTTT. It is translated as CASSVEAGGPTGNTIYF.

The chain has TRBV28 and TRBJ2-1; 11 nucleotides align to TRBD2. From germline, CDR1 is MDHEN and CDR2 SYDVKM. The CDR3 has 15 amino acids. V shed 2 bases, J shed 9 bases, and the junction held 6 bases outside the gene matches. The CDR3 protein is CASSLPSGRLGEQFF. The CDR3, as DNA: TGTGCCAGCAGTTTACCTAGCGGGAGGTTAGGTGAGCAGTTCTTC.

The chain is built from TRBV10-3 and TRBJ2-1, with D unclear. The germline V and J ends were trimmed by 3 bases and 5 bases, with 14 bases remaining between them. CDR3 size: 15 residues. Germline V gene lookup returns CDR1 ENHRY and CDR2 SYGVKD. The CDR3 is CAISDTYFSNNEQFF. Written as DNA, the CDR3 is TGTGCCATCAGTGATACCTACTTTTCCAACAATGAGCAGTTCTTC.

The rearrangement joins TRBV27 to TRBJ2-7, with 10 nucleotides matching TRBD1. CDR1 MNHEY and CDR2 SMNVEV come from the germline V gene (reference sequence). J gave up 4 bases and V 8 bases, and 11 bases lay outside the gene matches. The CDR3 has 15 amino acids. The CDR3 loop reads CASAFLGQGTYEQYF. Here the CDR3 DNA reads TGTGCCAGCGCCTTTCTGGGACAGGGGACATACGAGCAGTACTTC.

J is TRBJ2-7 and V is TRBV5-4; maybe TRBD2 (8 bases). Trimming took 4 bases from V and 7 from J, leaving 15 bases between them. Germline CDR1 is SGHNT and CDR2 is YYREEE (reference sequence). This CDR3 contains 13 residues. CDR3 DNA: TGTGCCAGCAGCCGGGAGGGGGCGCGTGAGCAGTACTTC. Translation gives CASSREGAREQYF.

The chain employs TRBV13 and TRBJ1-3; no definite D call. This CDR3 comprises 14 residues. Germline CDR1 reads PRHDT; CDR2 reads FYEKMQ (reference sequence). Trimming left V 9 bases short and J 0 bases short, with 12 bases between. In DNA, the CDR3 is TGTGCCAGACTAGAGGAAAGCTCTGGAAACACCATATATTTT. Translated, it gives CARLEESSGNTIYF.

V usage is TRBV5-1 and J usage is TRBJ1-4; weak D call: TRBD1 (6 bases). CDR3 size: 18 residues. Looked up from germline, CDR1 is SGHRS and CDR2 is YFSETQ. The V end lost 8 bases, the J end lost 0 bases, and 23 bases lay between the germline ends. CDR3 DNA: TGCGCCAGGACCCCTAAGGCGGGGGCTCCACCAACTAATGAAAAACTGTTTTTT. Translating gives CARTPKAGAPPTNEKLFF.

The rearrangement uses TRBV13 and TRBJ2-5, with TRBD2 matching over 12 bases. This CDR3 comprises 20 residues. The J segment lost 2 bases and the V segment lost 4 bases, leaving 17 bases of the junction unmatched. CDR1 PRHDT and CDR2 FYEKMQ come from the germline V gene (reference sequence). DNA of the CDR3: TGTGCCAGCAGCTCCAGCTTCCTAGCGGGAGGGGATTGGGTGCAAGAGACCCAGTACTTC. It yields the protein CASSSSFLAGGDWVQETQYF.

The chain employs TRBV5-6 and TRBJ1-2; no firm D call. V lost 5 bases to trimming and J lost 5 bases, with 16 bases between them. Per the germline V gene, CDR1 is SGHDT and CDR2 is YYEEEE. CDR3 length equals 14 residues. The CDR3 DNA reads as TGTGCCAGCAGTGAGGGTTTTTCCCCTTATGGCTACACCTTC. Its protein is CASSEGFSPYGYTF.

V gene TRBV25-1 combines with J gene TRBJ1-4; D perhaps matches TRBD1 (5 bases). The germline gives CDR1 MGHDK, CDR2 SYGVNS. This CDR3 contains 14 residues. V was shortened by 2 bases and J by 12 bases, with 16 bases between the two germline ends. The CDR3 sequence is CASSEGGGRRELFF. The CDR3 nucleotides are TGTGCCAGCAGTGAAGGTGGGGGTAGGAGGGAACTGTTTTTT.

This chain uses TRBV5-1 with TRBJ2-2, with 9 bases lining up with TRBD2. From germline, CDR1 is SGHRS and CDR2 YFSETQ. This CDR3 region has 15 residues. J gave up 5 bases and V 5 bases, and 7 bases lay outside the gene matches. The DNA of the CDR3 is TGCGCCAGCAGTAAGGAGCGGGAGGAGACCGGGGAGCTGTTTTTT. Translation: CASSKEREETGELFF.

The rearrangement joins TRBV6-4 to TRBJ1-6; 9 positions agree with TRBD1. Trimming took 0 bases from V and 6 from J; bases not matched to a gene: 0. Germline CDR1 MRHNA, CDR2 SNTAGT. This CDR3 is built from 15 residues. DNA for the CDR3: TGTGCCAGCAGTGACTCGACAGGGGGTAATTCACCCCTCCACTTT. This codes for CASSDSTGGNSPLHF.

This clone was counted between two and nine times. The CDR3 DNA follows: TGTGCCAGCACCCCGGACAGGGGGCGGACCTATGGCTACACCTTC. Its protein product is CASTPDRGRTYGYTF. V usage is TRBV2 and J usage is TRBJ1-2; the match to TRBD1 covers 11 bases. This CDR3 has 15 amino acids. The germline V gene has CDR1 SNHLY and CDR2 FYNNEI. V trimming: 7 bases; J trimming: 4 bases; junction bases outside the gene matches: 8.

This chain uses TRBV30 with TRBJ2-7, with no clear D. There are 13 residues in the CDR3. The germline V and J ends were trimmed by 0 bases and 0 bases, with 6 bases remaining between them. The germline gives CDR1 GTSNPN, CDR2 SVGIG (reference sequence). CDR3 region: CAWSVLSSYEQYF. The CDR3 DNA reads TGTGCCTGGAGTGTACTAAGCTCCTACGAGCAGTACTTC.

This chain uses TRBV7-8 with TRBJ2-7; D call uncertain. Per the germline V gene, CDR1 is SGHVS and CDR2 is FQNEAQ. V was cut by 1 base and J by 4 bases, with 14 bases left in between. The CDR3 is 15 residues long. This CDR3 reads CASSLGALWVYEQYF. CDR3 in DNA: TGTGCCAGCAGCTTAGGGGCCCTATGGGTATACGAGCAGTACTTC.

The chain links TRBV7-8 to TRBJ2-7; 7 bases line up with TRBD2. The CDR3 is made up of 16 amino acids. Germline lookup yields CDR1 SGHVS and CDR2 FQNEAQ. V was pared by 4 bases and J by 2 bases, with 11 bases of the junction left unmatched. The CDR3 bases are TGTGCCAGCAGCTCGACTAGCTCAGTAAAAACCTACGAGCAGTACTTC. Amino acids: CASSSTSSVKTYEQYF. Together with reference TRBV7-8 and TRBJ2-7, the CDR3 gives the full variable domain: GAGVSQSPRYKVAKRGQDVALRCDPISGHVSLFWYQQALGQGPEFLTYFQNEAQLDKSGLPSDRFFAERPEGSVSTLKIQRTQQEDSAVYLCASSSTSSVKTYEQYFGPGTRLTVT.

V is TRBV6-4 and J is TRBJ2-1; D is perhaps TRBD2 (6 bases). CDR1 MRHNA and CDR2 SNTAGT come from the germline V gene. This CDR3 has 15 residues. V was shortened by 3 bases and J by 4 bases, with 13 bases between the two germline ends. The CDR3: CASSEIAEAYNEQFF. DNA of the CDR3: TGTGCCAGCAGTGAGATAGCGGAGGCTTACAATGAGCAGTTCTTC.

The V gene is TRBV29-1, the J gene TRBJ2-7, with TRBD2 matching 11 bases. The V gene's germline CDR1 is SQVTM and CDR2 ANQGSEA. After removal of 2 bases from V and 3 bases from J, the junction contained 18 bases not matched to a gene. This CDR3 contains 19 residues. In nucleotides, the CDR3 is TGCAGCGTTGAATGCTTAACGGCCGGGACTAGCGGTTTTAACTACGAGCAGTACTTC. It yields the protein CSVECLTAGTSGFNYEQYF.

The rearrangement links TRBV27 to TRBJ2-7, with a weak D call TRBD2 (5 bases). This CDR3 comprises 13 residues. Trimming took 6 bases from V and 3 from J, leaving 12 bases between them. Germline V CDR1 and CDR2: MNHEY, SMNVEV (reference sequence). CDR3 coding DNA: TGTGCCAGCAGGCCAACCGGGAACTACGAGCAGTACTTC. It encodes CASRPTGNYEQYF.

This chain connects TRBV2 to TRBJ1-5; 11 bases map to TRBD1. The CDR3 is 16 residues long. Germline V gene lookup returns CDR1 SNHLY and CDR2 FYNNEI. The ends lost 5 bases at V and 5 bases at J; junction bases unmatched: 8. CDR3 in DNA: TGTGCCAGCAGTTCTCGGACAGGGGGCGCTTATCAGCCCCAGCATTTT. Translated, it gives CASSSRTGGAYQPQHF.

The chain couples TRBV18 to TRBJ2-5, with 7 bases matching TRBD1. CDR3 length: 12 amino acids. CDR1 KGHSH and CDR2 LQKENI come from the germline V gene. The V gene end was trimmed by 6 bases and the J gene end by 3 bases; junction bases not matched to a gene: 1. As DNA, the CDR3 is TGTGCCAGCTCTACAGGGGAAGAGACCCAGTACTTC. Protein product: CASSTGEETQYF.